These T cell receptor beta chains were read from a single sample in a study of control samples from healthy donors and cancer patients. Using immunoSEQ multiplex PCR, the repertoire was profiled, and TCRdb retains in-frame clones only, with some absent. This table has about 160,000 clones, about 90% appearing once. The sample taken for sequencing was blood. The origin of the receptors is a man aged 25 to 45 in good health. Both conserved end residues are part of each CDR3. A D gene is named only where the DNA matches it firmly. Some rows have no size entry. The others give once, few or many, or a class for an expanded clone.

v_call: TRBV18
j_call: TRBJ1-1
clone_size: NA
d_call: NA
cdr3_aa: CASSPKEGTEAFF
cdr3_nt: TGTGCCAGCTCACCAAAGGAGGGAACTGAAGCTTTCTTT

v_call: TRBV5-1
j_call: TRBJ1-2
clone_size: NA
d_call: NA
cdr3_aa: CASSPLSGSYGYTF
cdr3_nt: TGCGCCAGCAGTCCACTCTCGGGGTCCTATGGCTACACCTTC

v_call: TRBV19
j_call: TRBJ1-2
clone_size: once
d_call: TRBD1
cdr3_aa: CASSIPPGQGYGYTF
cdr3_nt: TGTGCCAGTAGTATACCCCCCGGACAGGGGTATGGCTACACCTTC

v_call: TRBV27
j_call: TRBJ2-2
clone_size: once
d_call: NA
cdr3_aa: CASKGAGELFF
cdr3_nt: TGTGCCAGCAAAGGGGCCGGGGAGCTGTTTTTT

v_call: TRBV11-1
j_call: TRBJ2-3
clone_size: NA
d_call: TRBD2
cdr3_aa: CASSLDGGGDTQYF
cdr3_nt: TGTGCCAGCAGCTTGGACGGGGGGGGAGATACGCAGTATTTT

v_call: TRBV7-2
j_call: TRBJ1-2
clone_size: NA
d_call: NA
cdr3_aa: CASSWTSNGYTF
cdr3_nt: TGTGCCAGCAGTTGGACAAGTAATGGCTACACCTTC

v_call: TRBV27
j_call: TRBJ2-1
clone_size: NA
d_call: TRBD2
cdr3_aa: CASSLAPGLGQTEQFF
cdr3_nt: TGTGCCAGCAGTTTGGCACCGGGACTAGGGCAAACTGAGCAGTTCTTC

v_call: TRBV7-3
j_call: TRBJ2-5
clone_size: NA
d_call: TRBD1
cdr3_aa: CASSPGQGWEETQYF
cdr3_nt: TGTGCCAGCAGCCCGGGACAGGGTTGGGAAGAGACCCAGTACTTC

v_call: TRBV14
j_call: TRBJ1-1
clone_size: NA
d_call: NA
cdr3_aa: CASSPGRREAFF
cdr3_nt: TGTGCCAGCAGCCCCGGGCGACGAGAAGCTTTCTTT

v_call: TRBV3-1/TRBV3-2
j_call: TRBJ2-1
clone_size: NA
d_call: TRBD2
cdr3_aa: CASRLADYNEQFF
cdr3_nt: TGTGCCAGCAGGCTAGCGGATTACAATGAGCAGTTCTTC

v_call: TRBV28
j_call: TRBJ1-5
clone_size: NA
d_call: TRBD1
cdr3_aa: CASSLPTGGGQPQHF
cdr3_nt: TGTGCCAGCAGTTTACCCACAGGGGGCGGGCAGCCCCAGCATTTT

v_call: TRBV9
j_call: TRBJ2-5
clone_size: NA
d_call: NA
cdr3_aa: CASSVGAEPIQETQYF
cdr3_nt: TGTGCCAGCAGCGTAGGGGCGGAGCCAATACAAGAGACCCAGTACTTC

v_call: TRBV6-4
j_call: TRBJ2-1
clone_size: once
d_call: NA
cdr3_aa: CASSQDQGEQFF
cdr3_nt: TGTGCCAGCAGTCAAGATCAGGGTGAGCAGTTCTTC

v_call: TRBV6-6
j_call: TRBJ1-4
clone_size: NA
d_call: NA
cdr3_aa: CASSYQGRGDEKLFF
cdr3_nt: TGTGCCAGCAGTTACCAGGGACGGGGAGATGAAAAACTGTTTTTT

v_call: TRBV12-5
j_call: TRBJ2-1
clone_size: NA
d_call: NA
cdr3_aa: CASGLGPANEQFF
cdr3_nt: TGTGCTAGTGGTTTGGGGCCGGCCAATGAGCAGTTCTTC

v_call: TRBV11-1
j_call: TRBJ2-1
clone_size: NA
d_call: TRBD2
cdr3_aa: CASSHGLATYNEQFF
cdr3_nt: TGTGCCAGCAGCCACGGACTAGCGACCTACAATGAGCAGTTCTTC

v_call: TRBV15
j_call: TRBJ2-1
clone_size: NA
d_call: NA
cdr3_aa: CATSSNFDEQFF
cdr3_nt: TGTGCCACCAGCTCGAATTTCGATGAGCAGTTCTTC

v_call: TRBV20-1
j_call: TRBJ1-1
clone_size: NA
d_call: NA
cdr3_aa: CSASTGLRNTEAFF
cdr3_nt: TGCAGTGCTAGTACTGGACTACGGAACACTGAAGCTTTCTTT

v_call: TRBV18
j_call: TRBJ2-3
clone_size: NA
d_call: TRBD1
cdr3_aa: CASSPLGQVTDTQYF
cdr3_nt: TGTGCCAGCTCACCACTCGGACAGGTCACAGATACGCAGTATTTT

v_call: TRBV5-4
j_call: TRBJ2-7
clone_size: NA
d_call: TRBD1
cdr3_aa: CASSLDRGPGEQYF
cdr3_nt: TGTGCCAGCAGCCTAGACAGGGGGCCGGGCGAGCAGTACTTC

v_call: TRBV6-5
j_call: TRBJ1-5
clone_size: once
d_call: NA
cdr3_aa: CASSYMGNQPQHF
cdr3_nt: TGTGCCAGCAGTTACATGGGGAACCAGCCCCAGCATTTT

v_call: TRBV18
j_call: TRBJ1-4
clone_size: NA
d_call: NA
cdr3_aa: CASSPLYGNEKLFF
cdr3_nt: TGTGCCAGCTCACCACTTTACGGTAATGAAAAACTGTTTTTT

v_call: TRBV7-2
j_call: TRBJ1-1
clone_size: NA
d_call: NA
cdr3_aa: CASSSGPSNTEAFF
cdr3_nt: TGTGCCAGCAGCTCCGGACCGTCGAACACTGAAGCTTTCTTT

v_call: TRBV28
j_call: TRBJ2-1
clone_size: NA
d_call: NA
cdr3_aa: CASSPHRSISYNEQFF
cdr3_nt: TGTGCCAGCAGTCCCCATCGGAGCATCTCCTACAATGAGCAGTTCTTC

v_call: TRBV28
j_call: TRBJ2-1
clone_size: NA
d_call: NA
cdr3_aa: CASRDNEQFF
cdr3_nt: TGTGCCAGCAGGGACAATGAGCAGTTCTTC

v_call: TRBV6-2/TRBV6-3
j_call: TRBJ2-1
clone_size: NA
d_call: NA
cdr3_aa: CASSSRGAGRSNEQFF
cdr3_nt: TGTGCCAGCAGTTCCCGAGGGGCGGGGCGCAGCAATGAGCAGTTCTTC

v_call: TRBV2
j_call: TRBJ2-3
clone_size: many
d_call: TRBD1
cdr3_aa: CASKQGERYTQYF
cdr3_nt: TGTGCCAGCAAACAGGGGGAGAGGTATACGCAGTATTTT

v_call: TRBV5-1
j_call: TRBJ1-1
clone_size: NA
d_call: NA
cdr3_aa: CASSLDGGRKDTEAFF
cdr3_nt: TGCGCCAGCAGCTTGGATGGAGGGAGGAAGGACACTGAAGCTTTCTTT

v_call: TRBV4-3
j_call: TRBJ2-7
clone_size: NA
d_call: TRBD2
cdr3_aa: CASSQDTSGAYEQYF
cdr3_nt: TGCGCCAGCAGCCAAGATACTAGCGGGGCCTACGAGCAGTACTTC

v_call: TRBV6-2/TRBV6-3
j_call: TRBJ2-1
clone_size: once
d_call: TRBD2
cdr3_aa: CASSRGRTNEQFF
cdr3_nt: TGTGCCAGCAGCCGCGGGAGGACCAATGAGCAGTTCTTC

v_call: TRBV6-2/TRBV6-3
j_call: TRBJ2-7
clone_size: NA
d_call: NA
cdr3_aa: CASSPQERDEQYF
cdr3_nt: TGTGCCAGCAGCCCCCAGGAAAGGGACGAGCAGTACTTC